This T cell receptor (beta chain) was captured by sequencing in a study of T cell responses to AZD1222 COVID-19 vaccine. Study-level background: Second-dose intervals near 4 or 12 weeks were combined.

Whole-study results and caveats: The study found Spike-specific TCR breadth and depth rose after two AZD1222 doses. Reportedly, close to half of spike-specific TCRs are directed against unmutated variant regions. Spike was spanned by vaccine-associated CD4 TCRs, with dominance at 160-218 and 743-854.

Profiling relied on immunoSEQ multiplex PCR, and the TCRdb table lists in-frame clones only, not all of them. Here the sample spans some 130,000 clones, 93% being singletons. The CDR3 is 13 amino acids. V was shortened by 2 bases and J by 8 bases, with 7 bases between the two germline ends. The V gene's germline CDR1 is MGHDK and CDR2 SYGVNS. Points on this clone: Its antigen is currently unknown.

The receptor was isolated from an adult in good health. The material sequenced was peripheral blood, taken on day 0 of AZD1222 vaccination. The rearrangement links TRBV25-1 to TRBJ1-6; weak D call: TRBD1 (5 bases). The CDR3 nucleotides read TGTGCCAGCAGTGAAGGGGCGGATTCACCCCTCCACTTT. Translated: CASSEGADSPLHF.